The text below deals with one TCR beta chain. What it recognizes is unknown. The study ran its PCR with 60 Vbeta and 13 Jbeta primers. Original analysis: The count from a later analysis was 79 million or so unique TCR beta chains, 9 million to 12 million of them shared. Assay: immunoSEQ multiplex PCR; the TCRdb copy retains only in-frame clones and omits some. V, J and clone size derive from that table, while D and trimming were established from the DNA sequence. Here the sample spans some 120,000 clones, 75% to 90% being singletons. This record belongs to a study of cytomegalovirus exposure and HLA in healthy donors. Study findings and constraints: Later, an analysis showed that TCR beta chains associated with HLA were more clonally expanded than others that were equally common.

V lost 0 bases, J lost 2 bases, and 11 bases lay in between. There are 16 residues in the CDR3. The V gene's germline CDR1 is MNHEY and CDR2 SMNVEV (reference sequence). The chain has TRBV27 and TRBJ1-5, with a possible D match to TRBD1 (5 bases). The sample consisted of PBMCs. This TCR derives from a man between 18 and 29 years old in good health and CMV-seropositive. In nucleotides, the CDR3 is TGTGCCAGCAGTTTATCAATGGGGCAACGCAATCAGCCCCAGCATTTT. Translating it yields CASSLSMGQRNQPQHF.